The 31 T cell receptor beta chains given below trace back to one sample, sequenced in a study of Graves' ophthalmopathy and Graves' hyperthyroidism. The TCR beta CDR3 regions underwent amplification from RNA transcripts. The first round was an RT-PCR with HTBI primers, and the second round was a multiplex PCR. TCRdb ran MiXCR on the multiplex PCR reads and lists one entry per CDR3 protein. Here the sample spans about 740,000 distinct CDR3 sequences, approximately 40% being singletons. The source material was peripheral blood. The receptors were gathered from an adult man with Graves' ophthalmopathy.

This chain connects TRBV19 to TRBJ2-7; TRBD1 matches at 7 bases. The CDR3 runs 14 residues. V dropped 3 bases and J dropped 2; count of bases not matched to a gene: 4. Germline V lookup: CDR1 LNHDA, CDR2 SQIVND (reference sequence). This CDR3 reads CASSIGTDPYEQYF. The CDR3 DNA is TGTGCCAGTAGTATTGGGACAGATCCCTACGAGCAGTACTTC.

This clonotype was detected ten times or more. The J gene is TRBJ2-7, the V gene TRBV5-1; TRBD1 matches 7 bases. CDR3 length: 13 amino acids. Germline CDR1 reads SGHRS; CDR2 reads YFSETQ. V shed 3 bases, J shed 3 bases, and the junction held 3 bases outside the gene matches. The CDR3 reads CASSWRQGYEQYF. The CDR3 coding sequence is TGCGCCAGCAGCTGGAGACAGGGCTACGAGCAGTACTTC. Full variable domain (outside the CDR3, taken from reference TRBV5-1 and TRBJ2-7): KAGVTQTPRYLIKTRGQQVTLSCSPISGHRSVSWYQQTPGQGLQFLFEYFSETQRNKGNFPGRFSGRQFSNSRSEMNVSTLELGDSALYLCASSWRQGYEQYFGPGTRLTVT.

The rearrangement uses TRBV20-1 and TRBJ2-5; perhaps TRBD2 as D (5 bases). CDR3 length equals 13 residues. Trimming took off 2 bases at V and 6 bases at J, with 13 bases between the two ends. Germline loops: CDR1 DFQATT, CDR2 SNEGSKA (reference sequence). DNA of the CDR3: TGCAGTGCTAGACCCGCGCCCGGGAAGACCCAGTACTTC. It yields the protein CSARPAPGKTQYF.

This clonotype appeared many times. The gene calls are TRBV9 and TRBJ2-7; 8 positions match TRBD1. This CDR3 has 16 amino acids. Germline-derived CDR1 and CDR2 are SGDLS and YYNGEE. Trimming cost V 4 bases and J 0 bases; bases outside gene matches: 9. The CDR3 loop is CASSPGTGPYSYEQYF. In DNA form, the CDR3 reads TGTGCCAGCAGCCCAGGGACAGGACCCTACTCCTACGAGCAGTACTTC.

The rearrangement uses TRBV25-1 and TRBJ2-2; TRBD1 aligns across 9 bases. J was trimmed by 5 bases and V by 6 bases; bases with no gene match: 7. CDR1 and CDR2 (germline): MGHDK, SYGVNS. The CDR3 consists of 15 residues. Here the CDR3 reads CASSLGQGQTGELFF. The CDR3 nucleotides are TGTGCCAGCAGCTTGGGACAGGGACAAACCGGGGAGCTGTTTTTT.

This clonotype was seen repeatedly, ten times or more. The chain joins TRBV9 to TRBJ1-2; 7 bases fit TRBD1. The CDR3 is 14 amino acids. Germline trimming cut 4 bases from V and 4 bases from J; bases unmatched to any gene: 7. CDR1 and CDR2 from the germline V gene are SGDLS and YYNGEE. The CDR3 DNA is TGTGCCAGCAGCCCAGAGGGGACAGCCTATGGCTACACCTTC. This codes for CASSPEGTAYGYTF.

The chain links TRBV20-1 to TRBJ2-7; TRBD1 is a possible D gene (5 bases). This CDR3 region has 14 residues. The germline V and J ends were trimmed by 3 bases and 6 bases, with 18 bases remaining between them. Germline lookup yields CDR1 DFQATT and CDR2 SNEGSKA (reference sequence). The CDR3: CSASLSGRVSEQYF. The CDR3 nucleotides read TGCAGTGCTAGTCTATCAGGGCGAGTGAGCGAGCAGTACTTC.

This clonotype was seen only a few times. The genes are TRBV5-5 and TRBJ2-5, with D perhaps TRBD1 (5 bases). Germline values: CDR1 SGHKS, CDR2 YYEKEE (reference sequence). CDR3 length: 14 amino acids. The V gene lost 1 base and the J gene lost 5 bases, with 12 bases spanning the gap. The CDR3 DNA follows: TGTGCCAGCAGCTTGAGCGCAGGGATGGAGACCCAGTACTTC. Encoded protein: CASSLSAGMETQYF. Variable domain in full (rest from reference TRBV5-5 and TRBJ2-5): DAGVTQSPTHLIKTRGQQVTLRCSPISGHKSVSWYQQVLGQGPQFIFQYYEKEERGRGNFPDRFSARQFPNYSSELNVNALLLGDSALYLCASSLSAGMETQYFGPGTRLLVL.

V usage is TRBV15 and J usage is TRBJ1-2; D unclear. From germline, CDR1 is LNHNV and CDR2 YYDKDF (reference sequence). This CDR3 is built from 12 residues. V lost 3 bases to trimming and J lost 4 bases, with 6 bases between them. The CDR3 region has the DNA TGTGCCACCAGCAGCCTACTCTATGGCTACACCTTC. Its protein is CATSSLLYGYTF.

V usage is TRBV12-3 or TRBV12-4 and J usage is TRBJ2-5; tentative D call: TRBD2 (5 bases). V lost 0 bases, J lost 9 bases, and 8 bases lay in between. The CDR3 covers 12 residues. Here the CDR3 DNA reads TGTGCCAGCAGTTTAGCGGGAGTGTCCCAGTACTTC. Protein: CASSLAGVSQYF.

Here the CDR3 reads CASSEGTGGRKAFF. Here the CDR3 DNA reads TGTGCCAGCAGCGAAGGGACAGGGGGTCGAAAAGCTTTCTTT. This chain uses TRBV9 with TRBJ1-1; 11 bases match TRBD1. CDR3 length: 14 residues. Trimming removed 3 bases from V and 9 bases from J; junction bases left unmatched: 7. Per germline, CDR1 SGDLS and CDR2 YYNGEE.

Concerning this clonotype itself: This may come from a read error, since a much larger clone is one base off. The J gene is TRBJ1-5, the V gene TRBV7-2; D is unclear. The CDR3 runs 13 residues. Per germline, CDR1 SGHTA and CDR2 FQGNSA. V was pared by 4 bases and J by 5 bases, with 9 bases between. CDR3 DNA sequence: TGTGCCAGCAGCTCAAACCTTTATCAGCCCCAGCATTTT. This gives the protein CASSSNLYQPQHF.

This clonotype was observed at least ten times. V and J are TRBV2 and TRBJ1-5; tentative D call: TRBD1 (5 bases). The length of the CDR3 is 13 residues. Germline V lookup: CDR1 SNHLY, CDR2 FYNNEI. Trimming pared 9 bases from V and 5 bases from J, leaving 14 bases between. The CDR3 DNA follows: TGTGCCAGTGGCGGGACTGTCTATCAGCCCCAGCATTTT. Its translation: CASGGTVYQPQHF.

CDR3 nucleotide sequence: TGCAGCGTTGGCCCGGGCCACGAGCAGTACTTC. Amino acids: CSVGPGHEQYF. The rearrangement joins TRBV29-1 to TRBJ2-7, with D unresolved. Germline V gives CDR1 SQVTM, CDR2 ANQGSEA. CDR3 length: 11 amino acids. V was clipped by 4 bases and J by 5 bases, with 9 bases between them.

The CDR3 loop reads CASSLDGGQSYEQYF. CDR3 nucleotide sequence: TGTGCCAGCAGCTTAGACGGTGGACAGTCCTACGAGCAGTACTTC. The genes are TRBV7-9 and TRBJ2-7, with D tentatively TRBD1 (6 bases). The germline V gene has CDR1 SEHNR and CDR2 FQNEAQ (reference sequence). V lost 1 base, J lost 1 base, and 11 bases lay in between. The CDR3 runs to 15 residues.

This chain links TRBV9 with TRBJ1-3; 8 bases map to TRBD1. V was clipped by 0 bases and J by 0 bases; unmatched bases: 2. The germline CDR1 and CDR2 sequences are SGDLS and YYNGEE. The CDR3 runs 16 residues. The CDR3, as DNA: TGTGCCAGCAGCGTAGGGACAGGGAACTCTGGAAACACCATATATTTT. Residues: CASSVGTGNSGNTIYF. Drawing the rest from reference TRBV9 and TRBJ1-3, the complete variable domain is DSGVTQTPKHLITATGQRVTLRCSPRSGDLSVYWYQQSLDQGLQFLIQYYNGEERAKGNILERFSAQQFPDLHSELNLSSLELGDSALYFCASSVGTGNSGNTIYFGEGSWLTVV.

This clonotype has ten or more counts. The chain recombines TRBV29-1 with TRBJ2-2; no firm D call. Germline V gene lookup returns CDR1 SQVTM and CDR2 ANQGSEA. CDR3 size: 14 residues. Trimming removed 1 base from V and 4 bases from J, with 10 bases in between. The CDR3: CSVEVSGVTGELFF. The CDR3 DNA follows: TGCAGCGTTGAAGTGTCTGGGGTCACCGGGGAGCTGTTTTTT.

The chain has TRBV25-1 and TRBJ2-6; D unresolved. CDR1 MGHDK and CDR2 SYGVNS come from the germline V gene. V was pared by 9 bases and J by 0 bases, with 6 bases between. The CDR3 has 13 amino acids. The CDR3 nucleotides read TGTGCCAGGGGCAGCTCTGGGGCCAACGTCCTGACTTTC. Amino acid sequence: CARGSSGANVLTF.

This clonotype was seen more than once but under ten times. The chain combines TRBV7-2 with TRBJ1-1; 9 bases fit TRBD1. After removal of 6 bases from V and 7 bases from J, the junction contained 15 bases not matched to a gene. The V gene's germline CDR1 is SGHTA and CDR2 FQGNSA. The CDR3 is made up of 16 amino acids. The DNA of the CDR3 is TGTGCCAGCAGTGAAGCGAGGACAGGGGCAGTGTTTGAAGCTTTCTTT. It encodes CASSEARTGAVFEAFF. The full variable domain, in which reference TRBV7-2 and TRBJ1-1 provide the parts outside the CDR3, is GAGVSQSPSNKVTEKGKDVELRCDPISGHTALYWYRQSLGQGLEFLIYFQGNSAPDKSGLPSDRFSAERTGGSVSTLTIQRTQQEDSAVYLCASSEARTGAVFEAFFGQGTRLTVV.

This clonotype was seen only a few times. This sequence joins TRBV15 and TRBJ2-2; 7 bases fit TRBD2. Trimming removed 1 base from V and 6 bases from J; junction bases left unmatched: 8. The CDR3 is 16 residues long. Germline-derived CDR1 and CDR2 are LNHNV and YYDKDF (reference sequence). CDR3 bases: TGTGCCACCAGCAGAGTTTTCGGAGGGAGGGCCGGGGAGCTGTTTTTT. This translates into CATSRVFGGRAGELFF.

This sequence joins TRBV9 and TRBJ1-6; 9 nucleotides agree with TRBD1. The CDR3 is 14 amino acids. In germline, CDR1 is SGDLS, CDR2 YYNGEE. J was trimmed by 11 bases and V by 4 bases; bases with no gene match: 7. CDR3 nucleotide sequence: TGTGCCAGCAGCTCCGGGACAGGGCGTCCACCCCTCCACTTT. Amino acids: CASSSGTGRPPLHF.

V is TRBV5-1 and J is TRBJ1-1, with 7 bases aligning to TRBD1. The CDR3 runs to 16 residues. Per the germline V gene, CDR1 is SGHRS and CDR2 is YFSETQ. Trimming at V came to 0 bases and at J to 2 bases, leaving 7 bases not matched to a gene. The CDR3 coding sequence is TGCGCCAGCAGCTTGGTACCCCAGGGGGGTAACACTGAAGCTTTCTTT. This codes for CASSLVPQGGNTEAFF.

This rearrangement joins TRBV7-9 to TRBJ1-4; the D is unclear. Trimming shortened V by 7 bases and J by 4 bases, and 16 bases separated the two germline ends. The length of the CDR3 is 15 residues. CDR1 is SEHNR and CDR2 is FQNEAQ in the germline V gene (reference sequence). The CDR3 sequence is CASTPSRTDNEKLFF. CDR3 bases: TGTGCCAGCACTCCTTCCCGGACGGATAATGAAAAACTGTTTTTT. Looking up the rest from reference TRBV7-9 and TRBJ1-4 gives the full variable domain: DTGVSQNPRHKITKRGQNVTFRCDPISEHNRLYWYRQTLGQGPEFLTYFQNEAQLEKSRLLSDRFSAERPKGSFSTLEIQRTEQGDSAMYLCASTPSRTDNEKLFFGSGTQLSVL.

The table lists this clonotype with many counts. This chain uses TRBV15 with TRBJ1-1, with D possibly being TRBD1 (5 bases). Germline CDR1 is LNHNV and CDR2 is YYDKDF (reference sequence). V lost 5 bases to trimming and J lost 1 base, with 17 bases between them. This CDR3 has 16 amino acids. The CDR3 region is CATSPLPGPRNTEAFF. The CDR3 nucleotides are TGTGCCACCAGCCCCCTCCCGGGACCTCGGAACACTGAAGCTTTCTTT.

This clonotype was seen more than once but under ten times. V is TRBV20-1 and J is TRBJ2-7; 9 bases agree with TRBD1. CDR1 and CDR2 from the germline V gene are DFQATT and SNEGSKA (reference sequence). The CDR3 extends over 15 amino acids. Trimming removed 0 bases from V and 4 bases from J; junction bases left unmatched: 7. The chain's CDR3 is CSARDNRGRGYEQYF. The CDR3 region has the DNA TGCAGTGCTAGAGACAACAGGGGGCGTGGGTACGAGCAGTACTTC.

This clonotype has at least ten counts. This chain's CDR3 is CASSPARTGVSPLHF. In DNA, the CDR3 is TGTGCCAGCAGTCCCGCCCGGACAGGGGTGTCACCCCTCCACTTT. This chain connects TRBV11-2 to TRBJ1-6, with 9 bases fitting TRBD1. The CDR3 is 15 amino acids. The V and J ends lost 6 bases and 10 bases, in that order; junction bases with no gene match: 10. Germline V gene lookup returns CDR1 SGHAT and CDR2 FQNNGV. Drawing the rest from reference TRBV11-2 and TRBJ1-6, the complete variable domain is EAGVAQSPRYKIIEKRQSVAFWCNPISGHATLYWYQQILGQGPKLLIQFQNNGVVDDSQLPKDRFSAERLKGVDSTLKIQPAKLEDSAVYLCASSPARTGVSPLHFGNGTRLTVT.

The chain couples TRBV6-1 to TRBJ2-6; D perhaps matches TRBD2 (5 bases). The CDR3 is 13 amino acids. Germline CDR1 reads MNHNS; CDR2 reads SASEGT. Trimming stripped 1 base from V and 11 bases from J, with 9 bases between. CDR3: CASSEGLAYVLTF. The CDR3 nucleotides are TGTGCCAGCAGTGAAGGGCTAGCTTACGTCCTGACTTTC.

The chain is built from TRBV7-6 and TRBJ1-2; D gene uncertain. CDR3 length equals 12 residues. Between the trimmed V and J ends, which lost 5 bases and 10 bases, there was a span of 14 bases. Germline V gene sequence: CDR1 SGHVS, CDR2 FNYEAQ. The CDR3 nucleotides read TGTGCCAGCAGCCTTCCAGCGGGAGACTACACCTTC. It codes for CASSLPAGDYTF.

Concerning this clonotype itself: The conserved closing phenylalanine or tryptophan is absent in this CDR3, likely reflecting a read error. The J gene is TRBJ1-3, the V gene TRBV2; 9 positions agree with TRBD1. This CDR3 has 16 residues. Trimming cost V 2 bases and J 7 bases; bases outside gene matches: 9. Germline V gene lookup returns CDR1 SNHLY and CDR2 FYNNEI. CDR3 nucleotide sequence: TGTGCCAGCAGTGAAAGTCACAGGGGGCTGCGTAACACCATATATCTT. Its translation is CASSESHRGLRNTIYL.

This clonotype was seen repeatedly, ten times or more. The CDR3 is CAISESTGTNYGYTF. In nucleotides, the CDR3 is TGTGCCATCAGTGAGTCAACAGGGACTAACTATGGCTACACCTTC. V gene TRBV10-3 combines with J gene TRBJ1-2; a weak D match, TRBD1 (6 bases). CDR1 and CDR2 (germline): ENHRY, SYGVKD. CDR3 size: 15 residues. V was trimmed by 0 bases and J by 0 bases, leaving 8 bases between them.

This clonotype appeared many times. The chain combines TRBV10-3 with TRBJ2-7; D unresolved. CDR1 and CDR2 (germline): ENHRY, SYGVKD. The V gene lost 6 bases and the J gene lost 0 bases, with 9 bases spanning the gap. The CDR3 sequence is 13 residues long. The CDR3 coding sequence is TGTGCCATCAGCAGAACAGCCTCCTACGAGCAGTACTTC. Its protein is CAISRTASYEQYF.